Listed here are 10 T cell receptor beta chains from one sample, sequenced in a study of blood T cell repertoires in COVID-19. Libraries were prepared by immunoSEQ multiplex PCR; TCRdb keeps only in-frame clonotypes and omits some of them. The sample lists around 270,000 clones, over 75% occurring once. Sequenced: PBMCs or T cells enriched from blood (not recorded which). All receptors come from a woman in her forties who had been exposed to COVID-19.

The gene calls are TRBV3-1 (or the pseudogene TRBV3-2) and TRBJ1-6; the D is unclear. The CDR3 is 12 residues long. The germline V gene encodes CDR1 LGHDT and CDR2 YNNKEL (reference sequence). V was trimmed by 4 bases and J by 13 bases, leaving 11 bases between them. CDR3: CASSPLFGPLHF. CDR3 in DNA: TGTGCCAGCAGCCCCTTATTCGGTCCCCTCCACTTT.

About this clone: The junction does not match germline at one end; this may be a read error. The chain recombines TRBV5-1 with TRBJ1-4; 7 bases are a match to TRBD1. Germline V gives CDR1 SGHRS, CDR2 YFSETQ. CDR3 length equals 14 residues. The CDR3 is CASGDDRANEKLFF. For the CDR3, the DNA is TGTGCCAGCGGCGACGACAGGGCGAATGAAAAACTGTTTTTT.

The chain carries TRBV27 and TRBJ1-6; weak D call: TRBD1 (5 bases). The germline V gene encodes CDR1 MNHEY and CDR2 SMNVEV (reference sequence). This CDR3 is 14 amino acids long. Trimming pared 3 bases from V and 10 bases from J, leaving 13 bases between. The CDR3 loop is CASSFGGVHSPLHF. The CDR3 coding sequence is TGTGCCAGCAGTTTTGGGGGGGTTCACTCACCCCTCCACTTT.

J is TRBJ1-5 and V is TRBV28; D ambiguous. The CDR3 covers 13 residues. With 7 bases removed from V and 5 bases from J, the gap between germline ends came to 12 bases. The V gene's germline CDR1 is MDHEN and CDR2 SYDVKM. CDR3 DNA: TGTGCCAGCATACGAGAATCACATCAGCCCCAGCATTTT. This encodes CASIRESHQPQHF.

This rearrangement joins TRBV5-1 to TRBJ2-2; D is possibly TRBD2 (6 bases). Germline values: CDR1 SGHRS, CDR2 YFSETQ. V dropped 0 bases and J dropped 6 bases, with 12 bases sitting between them. The CDR3 totals 15 residues. The CDR3 is CASSLDGSGAGELFF. The CDR3 DNA sequence: TGCGCCAGCAGCTTGGATGGATCGGGGGCCGGGGAGCTGTTTTTT.

The chain joins TRBV12-5 to TRBJ2-1; TRBD2 matches 8 bases. CDR1 is LGHNT, CDR2 FRNRAP, per germline. Germline trimming cut 5 bases from V and 9 bases from J; bases unmatched to any gene: 15. This CDR3 spans 16 amino acids. The CDR3 sequence: CASGPQVGGGSSEQFF. In DNA form, the CDR3 reads TGTGCTAGTGGTCCTCAGGTTGGCGGGGGGTCTAGTGAGCAGTTCTTC.

For this clone: The sample contains more than one DNA sequence encoding this CDR3. This chain uses TRBV2 with TRBJ2-7, with TRBD2 as a possible D gene (7 bases). CDR1 is SNHLY, CDR2 FYNNEI, per germline. The CDR3 contains 15 residues. V was shortened by 1 base and J by 2 bases, with 12 bases between the two germline ends. CDR3 DNA: TGTGCCAGCAGTGAAGTTGCCGGGGGGCCCTACGAGCAGTACTTC. Its translation: CASSEVAGGPYEQYF.

The V and J genes are TRBV3-1 (or the pseudogene TRBV3-2) and TRBJ2-3; no clear D. The CDR3 is 14 amino acids. V gave up 1 base and J gave up 4 bases, with 9 bases separating them. Germline CDR1 LGHDT, CDR2 YNNKEL (reference sequence). CDR3 loop: CASSQVQSPDTQYF. CDR3 nucleotides: TGTGCCAGCAGCCAAGTTCAGTCGCCAGATACGCAGTATTTT.

The chain uses TRBV11-3 and TRBJ1-1; TRBD1 agrees at 9 bases. The CDR3 has 15 residues. Germline CDR1 is SGHNT and CDR2 is YENEEA. After removal of 5 bases from V and 6 bases from J, the junction contained 10 bases not matched to a gene. CDR3 coding DNA: TGTGCCAGCAGCGCCGGACAGGGGCGTGTCGCTGAAGCTTTCTTT. Residues: CASSAGQGRVAEAFF.

The rearrangement uses TRBV7-2 and TRBJ1-1; 9 bases map to TRBD1. This CDR3 comprises 13 residues. The J segment lost 9 bases and the V segment lost 0 bases, leaving 2 bases of the junction unmatched. The germline CDR1 and CDR2 sequences are SGHTA and FQGNSA. The DNA for the CDR3 is TGTGCCAGCAGCTTAGCGGGACAGGGCCAAGCTTTCTTT. Amino acids: CASSLAGQGQAFF.